This T cell receptor (beta chain) originates from a study of T cell responses to AZD1222 COVID-19 vaccine. Regarding the study as a whole: Increased Spike-specific TCR breadth and depth were observed after two AZD1222 doses.

Sequencing was performed with immunoSEQ multiplex PCR; in TCRdb, only in-frame clones are kept and a portion is missing. The data show about 110,000 clones, roughly 90% seen once. The table lists this clone with a count of one. Its antigen is unknown. The V gene end was trimmed by 0 bases and the J gene end by 0 bases; junction bases not matched to a gene: 10. CDR1 is MGHRA, CDR2 YSYEKL, per germline. This CDR3 region has 19 residues. This chain joins TRBV4-1 and TRBJ2-7; TRBD2 matches 11 bases. This sequence originates from an adult in good health. The material sequenced was peripheral blood, taken on day 0 of AZD1222 vaccination. CDR3 coding DNA: TGCGCCAGCAGCCAAGAAGCAGCTAGCGGGAGGCCAAGCTCCTACGAGCAGTACTTC. The encoded protein is CASSQEAASGRPSSYEQYF.